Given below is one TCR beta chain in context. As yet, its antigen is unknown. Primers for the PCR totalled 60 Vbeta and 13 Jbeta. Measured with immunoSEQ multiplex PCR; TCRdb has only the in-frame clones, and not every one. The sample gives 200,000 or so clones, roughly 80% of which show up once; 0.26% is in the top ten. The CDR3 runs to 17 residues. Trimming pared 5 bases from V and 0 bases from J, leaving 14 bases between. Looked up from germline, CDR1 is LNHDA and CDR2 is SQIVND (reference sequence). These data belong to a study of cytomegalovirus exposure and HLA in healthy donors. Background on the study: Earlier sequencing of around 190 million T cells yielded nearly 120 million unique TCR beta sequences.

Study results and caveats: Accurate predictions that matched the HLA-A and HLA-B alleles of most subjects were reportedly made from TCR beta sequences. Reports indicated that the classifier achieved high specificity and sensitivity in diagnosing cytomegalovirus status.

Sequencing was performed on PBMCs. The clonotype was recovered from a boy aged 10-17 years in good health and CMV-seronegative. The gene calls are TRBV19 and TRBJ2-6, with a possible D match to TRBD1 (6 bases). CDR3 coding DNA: TGTGCCAGTAGTCCCCGACAGGTTACCTCTGGGGCCAACGTCCTGACTTTC. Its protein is CASSPRQVTSGANVLTF.